These 5 T cell receptor beta chains originate from one sample sequenced in a study of blood T cell repertoires in COVID-19. TCRdb's table, derived via immunoSEQ multiplex PCR, lists solely in-frame clones and lacks some. The sample includes about 240,000 clones, roughly 87% of them seen just once. The sample comprised peripheral blood. The receptors derive from a man between 60 and 70 years old who had recovered from COVID-19.

This chain links TRBV5-1 with TRBJ1-6; a weak D match, TRBD1 (6 bases). The CDR3 is 15 residues long. Trimming pared 1 base from V and 8 bases from J, leaving 13 bases between. Germline V lookup: CDR1 SGHRS, CDR2 YFSETQ. CDR3 sequence: CASSLWAGAYSPLHF. Here the CDR3 DNA reads TGCGCCAGCAGCTTGTGGGCAGGGGCTTATTCACCCCTCCACTTT.

The chain combines TRBV28 with TRBJ2-5; no clear D gene. Germline CDR1 MDHEN, CDR2 SYDVKM. This CDR3 is built from 13 residues. Trimming shortened V by 7 bases and J by 8 bases, and 17 bases separated the two germline ends. The CDR3 here is CASIPDSRSTQYF. CDR3 in DNA: TGTGCCAGCATTCCCGACTCCCGCAGCACCCAGTACTTC.

The chain employs TRBV6-5 and TRBJ2-2; 7 bases agree with TRBD1. Germline CDR1 is MNHEY and CDR2 is SVGAGI. The CDR3 has 15 amino acids. V lost 5 bases, J lost 3 bases, and 6 bases stayed unmatched. The DNA for the CDR3 is TGTGCCAGCAGTAGAGCCGGGACAGACACCGGGGAGCTGTTTTTT. Translated, it gives CASSRAGTDTGELFF.

This clone was seen a few times. The chain employs TRBV19 and TRBJ2-7; 8 bases line up with TRBD1. The CDR3 contains 14 residues. Unmatched junction bases numbered 7, after V lost 5 bases and J lost 4 bases. The germline CDR1 and CDR2 sequences are LNHDA and SQIVND (reference sequence). This CDR3 is CASSLTGAGYEQYF. The CDR3 DNA sequence: TGTGCCAGTAGTTTGACAGGGGCTGGGTACGAGCAGTACTTC. Full variable domain (missing parts from reference TRBV19 and TRBJ2-7): DGGITQSPKYLFRKEGQNVTLSCEQNLNHDAMYWYRQDPGQGLRLIYYSQIVNDFQKGDIAEGYSVSREKKESFPLTVTSAQKNPTAFYLCASSLTGAGYEQYFGPGTRLTVT.

The chain combines TRBV9 with TRBJ2-7; 8 nucleotides align to TRBD2. This CDR3 contains 16 residues. After removal of 0 bases from V and 2 bases from J, the junction contained 7 bases not matched to a gene. Germline loops: CDR1 SGDLS, CDR2 YYNGEE. The CDR3 DNA reads TGTGCCAGCAGCGTAGCTGTGGGAGCGGGGGCCTACGAGCAGTACTTC. This encodes CASSVAVGAGAYEQYF.